This entry lists 30 T cell receptor beta chains sequenced from one sample in a study of blood T cell repertoires in COVID-19. Using immunoSEQ multiplex PCR, the repertoire was profiled, and TCRdb retains in-frame clones only, with some absent. Among over 100,000 clones listed, about 89% were seen once. Material: peripheral blood. These receptors all stem from a woman between 70 and 85 years old with COVID-19, enrolled during active disease.

This clone was detected many times. The V gene is TRBV5-1, the J gene TRBJ1-1; maybe TRBD1 (5 bases). V lost 3 bases and J 4 bases, leaving 13 bases between the germline ends. This CDR3 is 14 amino acids long. Germline loops: CDR1 SGHRS, CDR2 YFSETQ. The DNA for the CDR3 is TGCGCCAGCAGCTGGGCGGAGGGGCCCACTGAAGCTTTCTTT. Amino acid sequence: CASSWAEGPTEAFF.

V usage is TRBV2 and J usage is TRBJ1-6; D unresolved. V shed 3 bases and J shed 8 bases, with 17 bases lying between them. There are 16 residues in the CDR3. Germline V gene lookup returns CDR1 SNHLY and CDR2 FYNNEI. CDR3 protein: CASSDYLTRSDSPLHF. CDR3 in DNA: TGTGCCAGCAGTGATTACTTGACACGGTCCGATTCACCCCTCCACTTT.

The V gene is TRBV2, the J gene TRBJ1-2; TRBD1 matches 7 bases. The CDR3 has 13 amino acids. V lost 6 bases to trimming and J lost 2 bases; unmatched junction nucleotides: 3. In germline, CDR1 is SNHLY, CDR2 FYNNEI. CDR3 region: CASRAGQNYGYTF. The CDR3 nucleotides are TGTGCCAGCAGGGCGGGACAGAACTATGGCTACACCTTC.

The V and J genes are TRBV9 and TRBJ2-3, with 8 bases fitting TRBD1. CDR3 length: 14 residues. V shed 4 bases and J 9 bases; nucleotides not matched to a gene: 10. Germline assignment: CDR1 SGDLS and CDR2 YYNGEE. DNA of the CDR3: TGTGCCAGCAGCTTCTCGGACAGGGTCGAGACGCAGTATTTT. This codes for CASSFSDRVETQYF. The full variable domain, rest sourced from reference TRBV9 and TRBJ2-3, is DSGVTQTPKHLITATGQRVTLRCSPRSGDLSVYWYQQSLDQGLQFLIQYYNGEERAKGNILERFSAQQFPDLHSELNLSSLELGDSALYFCASSFSDRVETQYFGPGTRLTVL.

DNA for the CDR3: TGCGCCAGCAGCTACCGACAGTCGAACGAGCAGTACTTC. Amino acids: CASSYRQSNEQYF. This rearrangement joins TRBV4-1 to TRBJ2-7, with TRBD1 as a possible D gene (5 bases). This CDR3 spans 13 amino acids. Per the germline V gene, CDR1 is MGHRA and CDR2 is YSYEKL. The V and J ends lost 5 bases and 5 bases respectively, with 13 bases between them.

The V and J genes are TRBV28 and TRBJ2-7, with 10 bases matching TRBD1. V lost 7 bases and J lost 3; bases outside the gene matches: 12. Germline CDR1 and CDR2: MDHEN and SYDVKM. The CDR3 loop spans 16 amino acids. CDR3 loop: CASIPPFWTGGYEQYF. The CDR3 bases are TGTGCCAGCATCCCCCCGTTTTGGACAGGGGGCTACGAGCAGTACTTC.

V and J are TRBV18 and TRBJ2-2, with a weak D call TRBD1 (6 bases). V lost 2 bases to trimming and J lost 5 bases, with 9 bases between them. The CDR3 has 14 amino acids. Germline CDR1 KGHSH, CDR2 LQKENI. The CDR3: CASSPGQLTGELFF. CDR3 nucleotides: TGTGCCAGCTCACCAGGACAGTTAACCGGGGAGCTGTTTTTT.

This rearrangement joins TRBV2 to TRBJ1-4, with unresolved D. Between the trimmed V and J ends, which lost 6 bases and 6 bases, there was a span of 14 bases. In germline, CDR1 is SNHLY, CDR2 FYNNEI. The CDR3 extends over 14 amino acids. CDR3 region: CASSDSGGYEKLFF. The CDR3 bases are TGTGCCAGCAGCGACTCAGGAGGGTATGAAAAACTGTTTTTT.

This rearrangement joins TRBV5-4 to TRBJ2-1; 12 nucleotides align to TRBD2. This CDR3 has 17 amino acids. The germline V gene has CDR1 SGHNT and CDR2 YYREEE (reference sequence). After removal of 4 bases from V and 10 bases from J, the junction contained 15 bases not matched to a gene. CDR3 amino acids: CASSPTLAGGPQGEQFF. CDR3 in DNA: TGTGCCAGCAGCCCTACCCTAGCGGGGGGGCCTCAAGGCGAGCAGTTCTTC.

V usage is TRBV6-9 and J usage is TRBJ2-5; the match to TRBD2 covers 11 bases. The germline V gene has CDR1 MNHGY and CDR2 SVAAGI. This CDR3 has 16 residues. Trimming removed 3 bases from V and 1 base from J; junction bases left unmatched: 4. CDR3 DNA sequence: TGTGCCAGCAGTTACACTAGCGGGGGACTCCAAGAGACCCAGTACTTC. Its translation: CASSYTSGGLQETQYF.

The rearrangement joins TRBV6-6 to TRBJ1-4, with TRBD1 identical over 7 bases. V was clipped by 5 bases and J by 6 bases; unmatched bases: 6. The CDR3 is 14 amino acids. Germline assignment: CDR1 MNHNY and CDR2 SVGAGI (reference sequence). The CDR3: CASSDRVIDEKLFF. Written as DNA, the CDR3 is TGTGCCAGCAGTGACAGGGTGATAGATGAAAAACTGTTTTTT.

The chain employs TRBV28 and TRBJ1-5; D unclear. The length of the CDR3 is 14 residues. The V gene lost 5 bases and the J gene lost 5 bases, with 13 bases spanning the gap. The V gene's germline CDR1 is MDHEN and CDR2 SYDVKM. In nucleotides, the CDR3 is TGTGCCAGCAGTCGATACATGGAGGATCAGCCCCAGCATTTT. Protein sequence: CASSRYMEDQPQHF.

This clone is a singleton in its sample. The chain links TRBV5-1 to TRBJ2-7; 9 nucleotides line up with TRBD1. The length of the CDR3 is 14 residues. Germline V gives CDR1 SGHRS, CDR2 YFSETQ. J lost 5 bases, V lost 4 bases, and 7 bases had no gene match. Here the CDR3 reads CASSAGTGSNEQYF. CDR3 nucleotide sequence: TGCGCCAGCAGCGCCGGGACAGGGAGTAACGAGCAGTACTTC.

This sequence joins TRBV7-9 and TRBJ2-7; weak D call: TRBD1 (6 bases). CDR3 size: 17 residues. Germline values: CDR1 SEHNR, CDR2 FQNEAQ (reference sequence). V lost 3 bases and J lost 0, with 18 bases in between. The CDR3 coding sequence is TGTGCCAGCAGCTTGGGGGTTGGGGGCAGGAGCTCCTACGAGCAGTACTTC. The encoded protein is CASSLGVGGRSSYEQYF.

The rearrangement uses TRBV19 and TRBJ1-1, with a possible D match to TRBD1 (6 bases). Germline CDR1 and CDR2: LNHDA and SQIVND (reference sequence). This CDR3 has 14 amino acids. Trimming stripped 2 bases from V and 5 bases from J, with 12 bases between. The CDR3 loop is CASSITGTMTEAFF. Written as DNA, the CDR3 is TGTGCCAGTAGTATAACCGGGACAATGACTGAAGCTTTCTTT.

V usage is TRBV27 and J usage is TRBJ2-1; TRBD2 matches 9 bases. The germline gives CDR1 MNHEY, CDR2 SMNVEV (reference sequence). V was clipped by 5 bases and J by 2 bases; unmatched bases: 4. This CDR3 has 15 amino acids. In nucleotides, the CDR3 is TGTGCCAGCAGTGTAGCGGGGGCAACCTACAATGAGCAGTTCTTC. Translating it yields CASSVAGATYNEQFF.

CDR3 in amino acids: CASSPGTGTDTQYF. The CDR3 coding sequence is TGTGCCAGTAGTCCCGGGACTGGTACAGATACGCAGTATTTT. The chain employs TRBV19 and TRBJ2-3; TRBD2 is a possible D gene (6 bases). The CDR3 runs to 14 residues. CDR1 and CDR2 (germline): LNHDA, SQIVND (reference sequence). Trimming pared 5 bases from V and 3 bases from J, leaving 12 bases between.

The genes are TRBV28 and TRBJ2-3; TRBD2 matches at 9 bases. The length of the CDR3 is 15 residues. Trimming at V came to 6 bases and at J to 4 bases, leaving 8 bases not matched to a gene. Per the germline V gene, CDR1 is MDHEN and CDR2 is SYDVKM. The CDR3 region is CASSALAGGSDTQYF. The CDR3, as DNA: TGTGCCAGCAGCGCCCTGGCGGGGGGGTCAGATACGCAGTATTTT.

The rearrangement links TRBV5-1 to TRBJ2-5; TRBD1 agrees at 10 bases. This CDR3 spans 15 amino acids. Trimming removed 3 bases from V and 5 bases from J; junction bases left unmatched: 7. Germline CDR1 and CDR2: SGHRS and YFSETQ. The CDR3 DNA follows: TGCGCCAGCAGCTCGTTGACAGGGGGCTTGGAGACCCAGTACTTC. Amino acids: CASSSLTGGLETQYF.

The V gene is TRBV3-1 (or the pseudogene TRBV3-2), the J gene TRBJ2-3; 7 bases agree with TRBD1. J lost 1 base, V lost 2 bases, and 3 bases had no gene match. The CDR3 is made up of 15 amino acids. The germline gives CDR1 LGHDT, CDR2 YNNKEL (reference sequence). The CDR3 DNA follows: TGTGCCAGCAGCCAAAGGGGACAGCGCACAGATACGCAGTATTTT. As protein: CASSQRGQRTDTQYF.

V is TRBV5-6 and J is TRBJ1-5; 8 bases match TRBD1. Germline values: CDR1 SGHDT, CDR2 YYEEEE. V lost 4 bases to trimming and J lost 2 bases; unmatched junction nucleotides: 8. This CDR3 is 16 amino acids long. The CDR3, as DNA: TGTGCCAGCAGCAGGATCGACAGGGGCGGCAATCAGCCCCAGCATTTT. This codes for CASSRIDRGGNQPQHF. The full variable domain, in which reference TRBV5-6 and TRBJ1-5 provide the parts outside the CDR3, is DAGVTQSPTHLIKTRGQQVTLRCSPKSGHDTVSWYQQALGQGPQFIFQYYEEEERQRGNFPDRFSGHQFPNYSSELNVNALLLGDSALYLCASSRIDRGGNQPQHFGDGTRLSIL.

J is TRBJ2-3 and V is TRBV7-9, with a weak D call TRBD2 (5 bases). The V gene's germline CDR1 is SEHNR and CDR2 FQNEAQ (reference sequence). The CDR3 totals 14 residues. V shed 4 bases and J shed 3 bases, with 11 bases lying between them. CDR3 nucleotides: TGTGCCAGCAGCTCCGAGCGGAAAACAGATACGCAGTATTTT. Protein sequence: CASSSERKTDTQYF.

This sequence joins TRBV5-4 and TRBJ2-1; 14 bases are a match to TRBD2. V lost 9 bases and J lost 2; bases outside the gene matches: 4. CDR3 length equals 15 residues. From germline, CDR1 is SGHNT and CDR2 YYREEE (reference sequence). CDR3 bases: TGTGCCACTGCGACTAGCGGGGGGGCCTACAATGAGCAGTTCTTC. Protein product: CATATSGGAYNEQFF. Together with reference TRBV5-4 and TRBJ2-1, the CDR3 gives the full variable domain: ETGVTQSPTHLIKTRGQQVTLRCSSQSGHNTVSWYQQALGQGPQFIFQYYREEENGRGNFPPRFSGLQFPNYSSELNVNALELDDSALYLCATATSGGAYNEQFFGPGTRLTVL.

The chain is built from TRBV3-1 (or the pseudogene TRBV3-2) and TRBJ1-1, with TRBD1 matching over 7 bases. Looked up from germline, CDR1 is LGHDT and CDR2 is YNNKEL (reference sequence). There are 15 residues in the CDR3. V lost 1 base and J lost 5; bases outside the gene matches: 7. CDR3 nucleotides: TGTGCCAGCAGCCAAGGGGCAGGGGGTCGAACTGAAGCTTTCTTT. This gives the protein CASSQGAGGRTEAFF.

The rearrangement links TRBV7-7 to TRBJ2-2; D may match TRBD1 or TRBD2 (5 bases each). Germline values: CDR1 SSHAT, CDR2 FNYEAQ (reference sequence). This CDR3 has 14 residues. CDR3 residues: CASAIGVNTGELFF. The CDR3, as DNA: TGTGCTAGCGCCATAGGGGTTAACACCGGGGAGCTGTTTTTT.

The chain has TRBV9 and TRBJ2-1; the D gene is possibly TRBD2 (5 bases). V was cut by 0 bases and J by 1 base, with 8 bases left in between. CDR3 length: 15 amino acids. CDR1 is SGDLS and CDR2 is YYNGEE in the germline V gene. The CDR3 region is CASSVGGRSYNEQFF. DNA of the CDR3: TGTGCCAGCAGCGTAGGAGGGCGATCCTACAATGAGCAGTTCTTC.

The genes are TRBV19 and TRBJ1-2; 8 nucleotides line up with TRBD1. This CDR3 is 15 amino acids long. After removal of 5 bases from V and 4 bases from J, the junction contained 9 bases not matched to a gene. Germline-derived CDR1 and CDR2 are LNHDA and SQIVND (reference sequence). The CDR3 reads CASSLPGQAPYGYTF. The CDR3 DNA reads TGTGCCAGTAGTCTCCCGGGACAGGCGCCCTATGGCTACACCTTC.

The V and J genes are TRBV5-1 and TRBJ1-4; D possibly corresponds to TRBD1 (5 bases). The CDR3 sequence is 16 residues long. Germline CDR1 and CDR2: SGHRS and YFSETQ. V lost 4 bases, J lost 6 bases, and 19 bases lay in between. The CDR3: CASSRQGRGLDEKLFF. DNA for the CDR3: TGCGCCAGCAGCCGCCAGGGAAGGGGATTGGATGAAAAACTGTTTTTT.

The CDR3 coding sequence is TGTGCCAGTAGTCCTGGACTAGCGGGGGCGGACACAGATACGCAGTATTTT. Translation gives CASSPGLAGADTDTQYF. This chain uses TRBV19 with TRBJ2-3, with 13 nucleotides matching TRBD2. With 5 bases clipped from V and 2 bases from J, the junction kept 7 bases outside the gene matches. This CDR3 has 17 amino acids. CDR1 and CDR2 (germline): LNHDA, SQIVND (reference sequence).

The chain carries TRBV14 and TRBJ1-1; 7 bases line up with TRBD1. Trimming took 5 bases from V and 5 from J; bases not matched to a gene: 11. This CDR3 is 15 amino acids long. Germline values: CDR1 SGHDN, CDR2 FVKESK. Here the CDR3 reads CASSSLEGARTEAFF. The CDR3 DNA is TGTGCCAGCAGCTCTCTGGAGGGGGCGCGAACTGAAGCTTTCTTT.